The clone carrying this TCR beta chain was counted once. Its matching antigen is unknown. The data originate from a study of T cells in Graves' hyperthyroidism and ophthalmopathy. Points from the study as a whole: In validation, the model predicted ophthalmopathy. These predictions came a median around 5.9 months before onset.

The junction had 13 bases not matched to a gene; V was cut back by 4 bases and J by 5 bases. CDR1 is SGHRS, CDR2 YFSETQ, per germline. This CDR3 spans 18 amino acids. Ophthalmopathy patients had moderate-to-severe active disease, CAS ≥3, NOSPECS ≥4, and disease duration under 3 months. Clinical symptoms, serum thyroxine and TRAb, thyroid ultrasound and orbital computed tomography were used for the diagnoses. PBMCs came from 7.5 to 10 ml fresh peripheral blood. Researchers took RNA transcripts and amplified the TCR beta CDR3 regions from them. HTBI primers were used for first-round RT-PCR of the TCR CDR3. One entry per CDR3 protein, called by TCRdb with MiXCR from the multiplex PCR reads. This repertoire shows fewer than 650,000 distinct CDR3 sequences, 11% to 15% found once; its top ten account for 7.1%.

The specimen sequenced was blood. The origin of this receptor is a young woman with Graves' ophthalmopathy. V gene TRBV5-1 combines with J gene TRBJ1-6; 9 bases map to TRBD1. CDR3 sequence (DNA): TGCGCCAGCAGCCCGACAGGGGGACTCCTAATCAATAATTCACCCCTCCACTTT. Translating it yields CASSPTGGLLINNSPLHF. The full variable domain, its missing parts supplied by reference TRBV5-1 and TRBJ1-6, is KAGVTQTPRYLIKTRGQQVTLSCSPISGHRSVSWYQQTPGQGLQFLFEYFSETQRNKGNFPGRFSGRQFSNSRSEMNVSTLELGDSALYLCASSPTGGLLINNSPLHFGNGTRLTVT.